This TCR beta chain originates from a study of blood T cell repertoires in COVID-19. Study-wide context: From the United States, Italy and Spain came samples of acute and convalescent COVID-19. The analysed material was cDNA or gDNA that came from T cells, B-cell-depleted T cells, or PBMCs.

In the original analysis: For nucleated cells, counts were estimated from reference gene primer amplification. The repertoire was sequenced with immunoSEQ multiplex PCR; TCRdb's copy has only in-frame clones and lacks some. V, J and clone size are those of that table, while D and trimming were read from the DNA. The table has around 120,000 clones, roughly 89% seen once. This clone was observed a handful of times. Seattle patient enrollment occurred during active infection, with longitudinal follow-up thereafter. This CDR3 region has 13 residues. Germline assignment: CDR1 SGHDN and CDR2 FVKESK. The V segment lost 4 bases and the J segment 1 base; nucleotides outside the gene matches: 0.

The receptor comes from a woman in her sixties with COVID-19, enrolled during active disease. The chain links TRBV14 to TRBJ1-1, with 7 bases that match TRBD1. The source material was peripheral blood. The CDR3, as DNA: TGTGCCAGCAGCCGGGACAGGAACACTGAAGCTTTCTTT. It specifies CASSRDRNTEAFF.